The 18 T cell receptor beta chains below all came from one sample that was sequenced in a study of beta chain features in type 1 diabetes. Regarding the study as a whole: Moderate yet significant TCRB CDR3 shortening was seen in Type 1 diabetes patients in all four CD4+ subsets.

All of the isolated RNA was reverse transcribed, so expressed TCRB transcripts were sequenced. TCRdb's table, derived via immunoSEQ multiplex PCR, lists solely in-frame clones and lacks some. This sample yields hundreds of thousands of clones, of which under 15% are seen a single time; 0.02% to 0.025% belongs to the top ten. The antigens for these receptors are not known. Sample: naive CD4+ T cells from blood. These receptor sequences come from a man aged 18-30 years with type 1 diabetes.

The chain recombines TRBV30 with TRBJ2-5; the match to TRBD2 covers 8 bases. With V trimmed by 0 bases and J by 5 bases, 11 bases remained unmatched. CDR1 GTSNPN and CDR2 SVGIG come from the germline V gene (reference sequence). There are 16 residues in the CDR3. CDR3 loop: CAWSVLPAGAGETQYF. The CDR3 DNA is TGTGCCTGGAGTGTACTCCCAGCGGGGGCGGGGGAGACCCAGTACTTC.

The CDR3 DNA reads TGTGCCAGCAGTAGAGGACAGGGGGCGAGCGGGGAGCTGTTTTTT. Encoded protein: CASSRGQGASGELFF. The rearrangement links TRBV25-1 to TRBJ2-2, with 11 bases identical to TRBD1. The CDR3 is 15 amino acids. CDR1 is MGHDK, CDR2 SYGVNS, per germline. V trimming: 5 bases; J trimming: 7 bases; junction bases outside the gene matches: 6.

The table lists this clone with a few counts. V and J are TRBV2 and TRBJ1-6; the D is unclear. The CDR3 length is 14 residues. Germline V gene lookup returns CDR1 SNHLY and CDR2 FYNNEI. The CDR3 DNA is TGTGCGACGCACAAAGAGGGCAGTAATTCACCCCTCCACTTT. It yields the protein CATHKEGSNSPLHF. Complete variable domain (other parts from reference TRBV2 and TRBJ1-6): EPEVTQTPSHQVTQMGQEVILRCVPISNHLYFYWYRQILGQKVEFLVSFYNNEISEKSEIFDDQFSVERPDGSNFTLKIRSTKLEDSAMYFCATHKEGSNSPLHFGNGTRLTVT.

The CDR3 sequence is CASSLHGSGANVLTF. The CDR3 DNA sequence: TGTGCCAGCAGCTTGCACGGCTCTGGGGCCAACGTCCTGACTTTC. The J gene is TRBJ2-6, the V gene TRBV7-9; D not resolved. V dropped 3 bases and J dropped 0 bases, with 6 bases sitting between them. CDR3 size: 15 residues. Germline V gives CDR1 SEHNR, CDR2 FQNEAQ (reference sequence).

V gene TRBV5-4 combines with J gene TRBJ2-7; 8 nucleotides line up with TRBD1. CDR1 SGHNT and CDR2 YYREEE come from the germline V gene (reference sequence). This CDR3 contains 14 residues. V gave up 1 base and J gave up 1 base; unmatched junction bases: 1. Here the CDR3 reads CASSLRTGSYEQYF. In nucleotides, the CDR3 is TGTGCCAGCAGCTTGAGGACAGGGTCCTACGAGCAGTACTTC.

Here the CDR3 reads CASSNPGGTGDASYEQYF. The DNA for the CDR3 is TGCGCCAGCAGCAATCCGGGAGGGACAGGGGATGCCTCCTACGAGCAGTACTTC. The V and J genes are TRBV5-1 and TRBJ2-7; TRBD1 matches 10 bases. V trimming: 4 bases; J trimming: 0 bases; junction bases outside the gene matches: 13. Germline CDR1 and CDR2: SGHRS and YFSETQ. This CDR3 contains 18 residues. The whole variable domain, filled in from reference TRBV5-1 and TRBJ2-7, reads KAGVTQTPRYLIKTRGQQVTLSCSPISGHRSVSWYQQTPGQGLQFLFEYFSETQRNKGNFPGRFSGRQFSNSRSEMNVSTLELGDSALYLCASSNPGGTGDASYEQYFGPGTRLTVT.

The chain links TRBV19 to TRBJ1-1; D not resolved. The CDR3 totals 15 residues. The ends were cut back, 0 bases at V and 0 bases at J, with 8 bases in the middle. Germline CDR1 reads LNHDA; CDR2 reads SQIVND (reference sequence). This CDR3 reads CASSIENGMNTEAFF. The CDR3, as DNA: TGTGCCAGTAGTATAGAGAACGGCATGAACACTGAAGCTTTCTTT.

The chain has TRBV25-1 and TRBJ1-2, with D perhaps TRBD1 (5 bases). The CDR3 is 12 residues long. Germline values: CDR1 MGHDK, CDR2 SYGVNS. Trimming took 3 bases from V and 6 from J, leaving 8 bases between them. The CDR3 region has the DNA TGTGCCAGCAGTGAGTGGGGACATGGCTACACCTTC. Amino acids: CASSEWGHGYTF.

This clone was seen only a few times. The sample contains more than one DNA sequence encoding this CDR3. The chain is built from TRBV5-6 and TRBJ2-2; the D is unclear. Germline CDR1 is SGHDT and CDR2 is YYEEEE. CDR3 length: 12 residues. The V end was cut by 0 bases, the J end by 5 bases, with 2 bases between. This CDR3 is CASSLATGELFF. The CDR3 region has the DNA TGTGCCAGCAGCTTGGCAACCGGGGAGCTGTTTTTT.

There are a few counts of this clone. J is TRBJ2-1 and V is TRBV7-9, with a weak D call TRBD2 (5 bases). Trimming removed 5 bases at V and 0 bases at J, with 11 bases between. Germline V lookup: CDR1 SEHNR, CDR2 FQNEAQ (reference sequence). CDR3 length: 15 amino acids. CDR3 sequence (DNA): TGTGCCAGCAGCCTATTAGGGAGCTCCTACAATGAGCAGTTCTTC. Its translation is CASSLLGSSYNEQFF.

This clone appeared a few times. The CDR3 bases are TGTGCCTGGCATACAGGGGTAGGCACTGAAGCTTTCTTT. It encodes CAWHTGVGTEAFF. V and J are TRBV30 and TRBJ1-1, with 7 bases lining up with TRBD1. The CDR3 spans 13 residues. Germline values: CDR1 GTSNPN, CDR2 SVGIG (reference sequence). V was clipped by 5 bases and J by 4 bases; unmatched bases: 7.

This clone showed up just a few times. This sequence joins TRBV30 and TRBJ2-5, with a weak D call TRBD1 (5 bases). V lost 2 bases and J 0 bases, leaving 7 bases between the germline ends. Germline-derived CDR1 and CDR2 are GTSNPN and SVGIG (reference sequence). The CDR3 is 13 amino acids. The CDR3 region has the DNA TGTGCCTGGAGTAAGGGGTACCAAGAGACCCAGTACTTC. Its protein is CAWSKGYQETQYF.

The V and J genes are TRBV7-8 and TRBJ1-6; D call uncertain. CDR1 and CDR2 (germline): SGHVS, FQNEAQ. V was shortened by 1 base and J by 7 bases, with 11 bases between the two germline ends. This CDR3 contains 15 residues. CDR3 bases: TGTGCCAGCAGCTTAGGTCAGGTTCCAAATTCACCCCTCCACTTT. Residues: CASSLGQVPNSPLHF.

This clone was detected a few times. V is TRBV5-1 and J is TRBJ1-1; D uncertain. The CDR3 has 13 residues. Germline V lookup: CDR1 SGHRS, CDR2 YFSETQ. Trimming cost V 0 bases and J 4 bases, with 7 bases left between them. The CDR3 loop reads CASSLDTGTEAFF. The DNA of the CDR3 is TGCGCCAGCAGCTTGGATACGGGCACTGAAGCTTTCTTT.

This clone was detected only a few times. CDR3 DNA sequence: TGTGCCTGGAGTGTACGGGCAGGGGGCGAGGATGAGCAGTTCTTC. Protein: CAWSVRAGGEDEQFF. J is TRBJ2-1 and V is TRBV30, with 8 bases identical to TRBD1. The CDR3 sequence is 15 residues long. In germline, CDR1 is GTSNPN, CDR2 SVGIG (reference sequence). V dropped 0 bases and J dropped 8; count of bases not matched to a gene: 9.

This clone was detected only a few times. The chain joins TRBV29-1 to TRBJ2-1, with 7 positions matching TRBD1. The CDR3 consists of 14 residues. V lost 3 bases, J lost 5 bases, and 7 bases stayed unmatched. Germline CDR1 is SQVTM and CDR2 is ANQGSEA. CDR3 residues: CSVDEGQKNNEQFF. CDR3 DNA sequence: TGCAGCGTTGACGAGGGACAGAAGAACAATGAGCAGTTCTTC.

The rearrangement links TRBV10-3 to TRBJ2-7; 7 bases line up with TRBD1. CDR3 size: 13 residues. V gave up 2 bases and J gave up 5 bases; unmatched junction bases: 3. Germline lookup yields CDR1 ENHRY and CDR2 SYGVKD. This CDR3 is CAISEDRVHEQYF. The CDR3 DNA is TGTGCCATCAGTGAGGACAGGGTCCACGAGCAGTACTTC.

The V gene is TRBV10-1, the J gene TRBJ1-2, with 9 bases fitting TRBD1. The germline V gene has CDR1 WNHNN and CDR2 SYGVQD (reference sequence). The J segment lost 3 bases and the V segment lost 5 bases, leaving 13 bases of the junction unmatched. The CDR3 runs to 17 residues. The DNA for the CDR3 is TGCGCCAGCAGTCCCTCGGGGACAGGGTCTTCATACTATGGCTACACCTTC. Translated, it gives CASSPSGTGSSYYGYTF.